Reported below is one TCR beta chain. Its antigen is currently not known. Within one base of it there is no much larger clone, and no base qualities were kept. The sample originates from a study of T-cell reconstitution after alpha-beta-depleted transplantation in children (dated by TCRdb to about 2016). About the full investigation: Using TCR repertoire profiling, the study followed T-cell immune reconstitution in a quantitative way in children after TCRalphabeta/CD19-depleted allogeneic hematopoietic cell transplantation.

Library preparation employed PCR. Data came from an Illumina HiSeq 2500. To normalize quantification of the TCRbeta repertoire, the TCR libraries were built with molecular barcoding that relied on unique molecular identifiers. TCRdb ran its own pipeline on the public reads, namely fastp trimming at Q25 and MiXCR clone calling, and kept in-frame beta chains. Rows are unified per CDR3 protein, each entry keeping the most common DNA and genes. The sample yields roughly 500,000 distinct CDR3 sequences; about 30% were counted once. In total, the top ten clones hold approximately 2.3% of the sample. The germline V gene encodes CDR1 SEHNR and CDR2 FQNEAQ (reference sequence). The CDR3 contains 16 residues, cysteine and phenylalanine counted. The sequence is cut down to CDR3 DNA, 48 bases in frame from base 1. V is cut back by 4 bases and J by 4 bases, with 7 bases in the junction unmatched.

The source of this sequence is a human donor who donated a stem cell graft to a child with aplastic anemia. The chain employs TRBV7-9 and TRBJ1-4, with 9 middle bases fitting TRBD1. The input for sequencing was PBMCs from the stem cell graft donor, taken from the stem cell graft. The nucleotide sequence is TGTGCCAGCAGCTCACGGGACAGGGTTGATAATGAAAAACTGTTTTTT. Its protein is CASSSRDRVDNEKLFF.